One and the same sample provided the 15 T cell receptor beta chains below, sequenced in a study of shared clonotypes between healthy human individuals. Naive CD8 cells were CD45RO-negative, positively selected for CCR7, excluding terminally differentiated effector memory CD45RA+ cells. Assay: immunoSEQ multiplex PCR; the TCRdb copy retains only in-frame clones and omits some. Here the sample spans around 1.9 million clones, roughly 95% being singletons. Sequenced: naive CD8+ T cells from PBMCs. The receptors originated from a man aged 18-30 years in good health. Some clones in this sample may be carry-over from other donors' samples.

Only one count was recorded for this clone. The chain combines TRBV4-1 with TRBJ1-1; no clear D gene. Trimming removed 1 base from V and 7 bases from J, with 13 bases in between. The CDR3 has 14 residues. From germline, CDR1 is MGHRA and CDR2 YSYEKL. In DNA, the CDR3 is TGCGCCAGCAGCCAAGGGTCGACGGCAAATGAAGCTTTCTTT. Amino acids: CASSQGSTANEAFF.

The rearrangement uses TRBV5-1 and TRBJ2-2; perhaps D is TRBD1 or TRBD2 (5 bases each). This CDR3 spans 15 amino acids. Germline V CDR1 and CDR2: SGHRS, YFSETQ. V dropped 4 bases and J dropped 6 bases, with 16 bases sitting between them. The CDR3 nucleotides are TGCGCCAGCAGCGAGGGACGGAATGGGGCCGGGGAGCTGTTTTTT. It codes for CASSEGRNGAGELFF.

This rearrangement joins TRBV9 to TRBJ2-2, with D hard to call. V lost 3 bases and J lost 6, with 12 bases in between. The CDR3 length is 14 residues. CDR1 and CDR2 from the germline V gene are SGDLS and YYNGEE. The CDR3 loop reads CASSGKTYPGELFF. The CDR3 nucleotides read TGTGCCAGCAGCGGAAAGACGTACCCCGGGGAGCTGTTTTTT.

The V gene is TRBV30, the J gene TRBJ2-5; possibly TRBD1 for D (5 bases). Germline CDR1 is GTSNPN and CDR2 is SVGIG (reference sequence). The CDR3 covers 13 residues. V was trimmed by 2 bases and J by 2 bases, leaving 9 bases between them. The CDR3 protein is CAWSSGLQETQYF. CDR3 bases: TGTGCCTGGAGTTCAGGGCTTCAAGAGACCCAGTACTTC. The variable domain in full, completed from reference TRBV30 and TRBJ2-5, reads SQTIHQWPATLVQPVGSPLSLECTVEGTSNPNLYWYRQAAGRGLQLLFYSVGIGQISSEVPQNLSASRPQDRQFILSSKKLLLSDSGFYLCAWSSGLQETQYFGPGTRLLVL.

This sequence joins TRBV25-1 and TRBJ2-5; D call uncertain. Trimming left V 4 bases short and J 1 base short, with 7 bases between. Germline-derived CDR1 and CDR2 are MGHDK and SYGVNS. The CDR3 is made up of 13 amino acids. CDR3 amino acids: CASSVIAQETQYF. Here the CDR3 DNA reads TGTGCCAGCAGTGTAATCGCCCAAGAGACCCAGTACTTC.

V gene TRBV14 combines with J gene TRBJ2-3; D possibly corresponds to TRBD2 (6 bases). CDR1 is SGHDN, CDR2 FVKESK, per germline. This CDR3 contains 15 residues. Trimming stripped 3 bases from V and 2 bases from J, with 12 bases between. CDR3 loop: CASSQELALTDTQYF. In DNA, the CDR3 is TGTGCCAGCAGCCAGGAGCTAGCGCTCACAGATACGCAGTATTTT.

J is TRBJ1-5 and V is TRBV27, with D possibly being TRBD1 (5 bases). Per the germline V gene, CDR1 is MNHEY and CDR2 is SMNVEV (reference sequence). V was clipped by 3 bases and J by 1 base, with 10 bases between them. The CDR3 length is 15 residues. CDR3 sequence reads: CASSFGWGSNQPQHF. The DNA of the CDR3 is TGTGCCAGCAGTTTTGGATGGGGGAGCAATCAGCCCCAGCATTTT.

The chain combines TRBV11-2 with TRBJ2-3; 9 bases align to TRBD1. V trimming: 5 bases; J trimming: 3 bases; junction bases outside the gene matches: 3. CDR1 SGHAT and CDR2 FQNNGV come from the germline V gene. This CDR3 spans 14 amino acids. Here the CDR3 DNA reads TGTGCCAGCAGCAGCGGGACAGGGACAGATACGCAGTATTTT. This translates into CASSSGTGTDTQYF.

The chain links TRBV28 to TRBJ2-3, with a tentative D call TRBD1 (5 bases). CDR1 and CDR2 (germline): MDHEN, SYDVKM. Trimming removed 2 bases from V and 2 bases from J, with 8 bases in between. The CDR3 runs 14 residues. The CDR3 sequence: CASSLEGVTDTQYF. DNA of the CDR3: TGTGCCAGCAGTTTAGAAGGGGTCACAGATACGCAGTATTTT.

The CDR3 reads CASSQDIRGSLPYGYTF. As DNA, the CDR3 is TGCGCCAGCAGCCAAGACATAAGAGGGTCCCTCCCTTATGGCTACACCTTC. J is TRBJ1-2 and V is TRBV4-3; D not resolved. V was pared by 0 bases and J by 5 bases, with 19 bases between. CDR3 length equals 17 residues. The V gene's germline CDR1 is LGHNA and CDR2 YSLEER.

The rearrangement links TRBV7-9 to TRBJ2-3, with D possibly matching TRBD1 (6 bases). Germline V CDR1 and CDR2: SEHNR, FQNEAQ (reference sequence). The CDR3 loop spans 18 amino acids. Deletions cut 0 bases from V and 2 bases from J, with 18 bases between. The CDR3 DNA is TGTGCCAGCAGCTTAGCGCACTCTTCAGGGGACCTCACAGATACGCAGTATTTT. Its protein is CASSLAHSSGDLTDTQYF.

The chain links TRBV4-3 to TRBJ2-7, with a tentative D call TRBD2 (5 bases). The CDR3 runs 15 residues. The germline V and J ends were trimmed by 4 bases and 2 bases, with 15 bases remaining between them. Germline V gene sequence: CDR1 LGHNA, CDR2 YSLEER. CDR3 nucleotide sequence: TGCGCCAGCAGCCCCAGGTTAGCGAATACCTACGAGCAGTACTTC. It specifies CASSPRLANTYEQYF.

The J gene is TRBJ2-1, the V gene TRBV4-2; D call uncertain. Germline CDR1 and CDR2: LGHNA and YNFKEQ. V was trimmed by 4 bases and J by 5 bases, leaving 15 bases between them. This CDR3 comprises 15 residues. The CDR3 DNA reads TGTGCCAGCAGCCCGAGACGCTCCGACAACAATGAGCAGTTCTTC. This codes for CASSPRRSDNNEQFF.

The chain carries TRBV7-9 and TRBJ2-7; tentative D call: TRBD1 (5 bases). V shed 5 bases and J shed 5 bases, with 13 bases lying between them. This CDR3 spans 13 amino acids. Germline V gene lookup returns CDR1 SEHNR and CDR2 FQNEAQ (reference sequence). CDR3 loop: CASSPPRGNEQYF. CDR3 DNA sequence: TGTGCCAGCAGCCCGCCAAGGGGTAACGAGCAGTACTTC. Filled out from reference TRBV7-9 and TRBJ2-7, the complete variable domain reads DTGVSQNPRHKITKRGQNVTFRCDPISEHNRLYWYRQTLGQGPEFLTYFQNEAQLEKSRLLSDRFSAERPKGSFSTLEIQRTEQGDSAMYLCASSPPRGNEQYFGPGTRLTVT.

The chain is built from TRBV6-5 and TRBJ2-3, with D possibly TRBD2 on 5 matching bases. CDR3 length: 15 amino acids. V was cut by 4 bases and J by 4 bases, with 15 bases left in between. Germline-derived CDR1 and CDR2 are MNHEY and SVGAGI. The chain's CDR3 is CASSSGSFHSDTQYF. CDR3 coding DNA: TGTGCCAGCAGTTCGGGGTCCTTTCATTCAGATACGCAGTATTTT.